This TCR beta chain was sequenced in a study of cytomegalovirus exposure and HLA in healthy donors. A remark on this clone: Its antigen is still unknown.

General observations from the study: There were around 160 TCR beta chains listed as cytomegalovirus-associated. The CMV antigen specificity of a few CMV-associated chains was confirmed through in vitro analysis.

Assay used: immunoSEQ multiplex PCR; TCRdb lists only in-frame clones, some missing. The table has some 140,000 clones, 84% seen once. The germline gives CDR1 KGHSH, CDR2 LQKENI. The CDR3 contains 14 residues. V was pared by 4 bases and J by 8 bases, with 8 bases of the junction left unmatched. The donors belonged to the approximately 130-subject validation cohort, separate from the 666-subject first cohort. Sequencing was carried out using PBMCs. V and J are TRBV18 and TRBJ2-4; 7 bases align to TRBD1. The sequence derives from a woman aged 30 to 39 in good health and CMV-seronegative. CDR3 DNA: TGTGCCAGCTCACTCACGACAGGGAAAGACATTCAGTACTTC. Its translation is CASSLTTGKDIQYF. Full variable domain (rest looked up from reference TRBV18 and TRBJ2-4): NAGVMQNPRHLVRRRGQEARLRCSPMKGHSHVYWYRQLPEEGLKFMVYLQKENIIDESGMPKERFSAEFPKEGPSILRIQQVVRGDSAAYFCASSLTTGKDIQYFGAGTRLSVL.